The 25 T cell receptor beta chains in this list originate from one sample, sequenced in a study of cytomegalovirus exposure and HLA in healthy donors (dated by TCRdb to 2016 to 2017). Libraries were built with the immunoSEQ multiplex PCR assay. The multiplex PCR relied on a mix of 60 forward primers for TCR Vbeta segments and 13 reverse primers for TCR Jbeta segments. The table comes from immuneACCESS by way of TCRdb, which keeps in-frame sequences with V and J called. Part of the clones is missing from these tables; in studies checked, under half for an unresolved V gene and the rest for unknown reasons. Across this sample there are tens of thousands of clones, with about 82% seen only once. In total, the top ten clones hold around 3% of the sample. The sample taken for sequencing was PBMCs. These receptors were taken from a woman in her thirties in good health and CMV-seronegative.

This clone was picked up one time. The chain joins TRBV5-6 to TRBJ2-1; tentative D call: TRBD2 (6 bases). The CDR3 is made up of 12 amino acids. The V gene's germline CDR1 is SGHDT and CDR2 YYEEEE. With 2 bases removed from V and 9 bases from J, the gap between germline ends came to 9 bases. CDR3 in amino acids: CASSFQGGEQFF. CDR3 DNA: TGTGCCAGCAGCTTTCAGGGAGGTGAGCAGTTCTTC.

This rearrangement joins TRBV11-2 to TRBJ2-5; TRBD1 agrees at 7 bases. Trimming cost V 4 bases and J 12 bases; bases outside gene matches: 5. The CDR3 sequence is 11 residues long. In germline, CDR1 is SGHAT, CDR2 FQNNGV. The CDR3 DNA reads TGTGCCAGCAGCTCCCGACAGGGAGAGTACTTC. Translation gives CASSSRQGEYF.

This clone was seen more than once but under ten times. V is TRBV5-4 and J is TRBJ1-2; the D is unclear. This CDR3 has 14 residues. Germline values: CDR1 SGHNT, CDR2 YYREEE (reference sequence). Between the trimmed V and J ends, which lost 0 bases and 5 bases, there was a span of 11 bases. The CDR3 spells CASSLGARTYGYTF. DNA of the CDR3: TGTGCCAGCAGCTTGGGGGCCAGAACTTATGGCTACACCTTC.

This rearrangement joins TRBV4-3 to TRBJ2-2; 8 bases fit TRBD1. This CDR3 comprises 15 residues. After removal of 0 bases from V and 6 bases from J, the junction contained 3 bases not matched to a gene. Germline CDR1 LGHNA, CDR2 YSLEER. As DNA, the CDR3 is TGCGCCAGCAGCCAAGAGGACAGGGTACCCGGGGAGCTGTTTTTT. This sequence encodes CASSQEDRVPGELFF.

CDR3 sequence: CASSSSAGVLRPQHF. CDR3 bases: TGTGCCAGCAGCTCCTCGGCGGGAGTTTTACGGCCCCAGCATTTT. The chain has TRBV7-9 and TRBJ1-5; D remains ambiguous. There are 15 residues in the CDR3. Germline V gives CDR1 SEHNR, CDR2 FQNEAQ (reference sequence). V lost 4 bases, J lost 9 bases, and 19 bases lay in between.

The chain couples TRBV18 to TRBJ1-1; D gene unclear. Trimming stripped 3 bases from V and 1 base from J, with 6 bases between. Germline V gene data show CDR1 as KGHSH and CDR2 as LQKENI. The CDR3 has 13 amino acids. The CDR3 nucleotides read TGTGCCAGCTCACCCAGTCAGAACACTGAAGCTTTCTTT. As protein: CASSPSQNTEAFF.

The V and J genes are TRBV29-1 and TRBJ1-2; D uncertain. The germline CDR1 and CDR2 sequences are SQVTM and ANQGSEA. The CDR3 has 14 residues. V lost 3 bases to trimming and J lost 0 bases, with 11 bases between them. The CDR3 is CSVDGQTANYGYTF. CDR3 nucleotide sequence: TGCAGCGTTGATGGCCAAACAGCTAACTATGGCTACACCTTC.

V gene TRBV27 combines with J gene TRBJ1-1, with 8 bases that match TRBD1. Germline CDR1 is MNHEY and CDR2 is SMNVEV (reference sequence). V was clipped by 7 bases and J by 0 bases; unmatched bases: 4. The CDR3 runs 14 residues. Written as DNA, the CDR3 is TGTGCCAGCAAAACGGGACAGGTGAACACTGAAGCTTTCTTT. Its translation is CASKTGQVNTEAFF.

This clone was observed a few times. The chain joins TRBV10-3 to TRBJ1-6; 9 positions agree with TRBD1. The V and J ends lost 6 bases and 6 bases, in that order; junction bases with no gene match: 3. The CDR3 runs to 14 residues. Germline CDR1 and CDR2: ENHRY and SYGVKD. CDR3 amino acids: CAISRTGANSPLHF. CDR3 nucleotides: TGTGCCATCAGCAGGACAGGGGCTAATTCACCCCTCCACTTT.

This clone was detected only once. V usage is TRBV7-2 and J usage is TRBJ1-1; 7 bases agree with TRBD1. CDR1 and CDR2 from the germline V gene are SGHTA and FQGNSA. The CDR3 contains 14 residues. After removal of 3 bases from V and 3 bases from J, the junction contained 4 bases not matched to a gene. CDR3 coding DNA: TGTGCCAGCAGCTTCGGGACAGTTGACACTGAAGCTTTCTTT. This encodes CASSFGTVDTEAFF.

This clone has just one count. The V call is TRBV6-5, the J call TRBJ2-2; 8 nucleotides match TRBD2. V lost 11 bases to trimming and J lost 4 bases; unmatched junction nucleotides: 9. This CDR3 region has 14 residues. Germline V gene lookup returns CDR1 MNHEY and CDR2 SVGAGI. The CDR3 DNA reads TGTGCCGGACGGGGGGGAGGGGTCACCGGGGAGCTGTTTTTT. Its protein product is CAGRGGGVTGELFF.

This chain connects TRBV21-1 to TRBJ1-6; whether TRBD1, the table's D call, matches the DNA was not checked. TRBV21-1 is given as a pseudogene. This CDR3 has 15 residues. CDR3 in DNA: TGTGCCAGCAGCAAAGAGGGACAGCGCAATTCACCCCTCCACTTT. Its translation: CASSKEGQRNSPLHF.

This clone appeared a single time. The V call is TRBV11-3, the J call TRBJ2-5; 10 bases map to TRBD2. The end of the DNA is better explained by TRBJ2-7, so the J call may be wrong. Per germline, CDR1 SGHNT and CDR2 YENEEA. CDR3 size: 18 residues. CDR3 sequence: CASSLFTSGALSSYEQYF. The CDR3 nucleotides are TGTGCCAGCAGCTTATTTACTAGCGGGGCCCTCAGCTCCTACGAGCAGTACTTC.

The V gene is TRBV11-3, the J gene TRBJ2-7; no clear D gene. The CDR3 consists of 12 residues. Germline CDR1 reads SGHNT; CDR2 reads YENEEA. Trimming took 0 bases from V and 4 from J, leaving 4 bases between them. The CDR3 nucleotides are TGTGCCAGCAGCTTAGACCCTTACGAGCAGTACTTC. Translation gives CASSLDPYEQYF. The full variable domain, in which reference TRBV11-3 and TRBJ2-7 provide the parts outside the CDR3, is EAGVVQSPRYKIIEKKQPVAFWCNPISGHNTLYWYLQNLGQGPELLIRYENEEAVDDSQLPKDRFSAERLKGVDSTLKIQPAELGDSAVYLCASSLDPYEQYFGPGTRLTVT.

The V gene is TRBV5-1, the J gene TRBJ1-1, with D tentatively TRBD1 (6 bases). Deletions cut 2 bases from V and 0 bases from J, with 11 bases between. This CDR3 is 15 amino acids long. CDR1 SGHRS and CDR2 YFSETQ come from the germline V gene. CDR3 residues: CASSFGGPVNTEAFF. The DNA for the CDR3 is TGCGCCAGCAGCTTTGGGGGCCCCGTGAACACTGAAGCTTTCTTT. Full variable domain (outside the CDR3, taken from reference TRBV5-1 and TRBJ1-1): KAGVTQTPRYLIKTRGQQVTLSCSPISGHRSVSWYQQTPGQGLQFLFEYFSETQRNKGNFPGRFSGRQFSNSRSEMNVSTLELGDSALYLCASSFGGPVNTEAFFGQGTRLTVV.

This chain connects TRBV9 to TRBJ2-6; D remains ambiguous. Germline CDR1 SGDLS, CDR2 YYNGEE. Trimming pared 4 bases from V and 0 bases from J, leaving 11 bases between. The CDR3 consists of 16 residues. CDR3 coding DNA: TGTGCCAGCAGCCCCCCAGGTTACTCTGGGGCCAACGTCCTGACTTTC. Translated: CASSPPGYSGANVLTF.

CDR3: CASRFTGEHGYTF. CDR3 coding DNA: TGTGCCAGCAGATTTACAGGGGAACATGGCTACACCTTC. The chain employs TRBV6-1 and TRBJ1-2; 7 bases are shared with TRBD1. V lost 6 bases, J lost 6 bases, and 7 bases stayed unmatched. The germline CDR1 and CDR2 sequences are MNHNS and SASEGT. The CDR3 runs to 13 residues.

The chain has TRBV30 and TRBJ2-1, with 10 bases that match TRBD1. The CDR3 consists of 14 residues. V was clipped by 2 bases and J by 10 bases; unmatched bases: 8. The germline gives CDR1 GTSNPN, CDR2 SVGIG (reference sequence). CDR3 DNA: TGTGCCTGGAGTACCGGGACAGGGGATCAAGAGCAGTTCTTC. It is translated as CAWSTGTGDQEQFF.

The chain recombines TRBV14 with TRBJ1-1; TRBD1 matches 8 bases. Germline lookup yields CDR1 SGHDN and CDR2 FVKESK. V dropped 1 base and J dropped 5; count of bases not matched to a gene: 3. The CDR3 contains 14 residues. The CDR3 region is CASSQVTGGTEAFF. DNA of the CDR3: TGTGCCAGCAGCCAAGTTACAGGGGGAACTGAAGCTTTCTTT.

The chain links TRBV15 to TRBJ2-1; TRBD1 might be the D (5 bases). Deletions cut 2 bases from V and 5 bases from J, with 10 bases between. This CDR3 is built from 14 residues. The germline V gene has CDR1 LNHNV and CDR2 YYDKDF (reference sequence). The CDR3, as DNA: TGTGCCACCAGCAGACAGGGTTCCAACAATGAGCAGTTCTTC. It codes for CATSRQGSNNEQFF.

This chain joins TRBV7-2 and TRBJ2-1, with 7 bases that match TRBD1. The CDR3 runs to 15 residues. Per the germline V gene, CDR1 is SGHTA and CDR2 is FQGNSA. Unmatched junction bases numbered 11, after V lost 10 bases and J lost 2 bases. CDR3 protein: CAILAPDRPYNEQFF. The CDR3 DNA reads as TGTGCCATCCTCGCCCCGGACAGGCCCTACAATGAGCAGTTCTTC.

The chain carries TRBV19 and TRBJ1-5, with 9 bases identical to TRBD1. Per germline, CDR1 LNHDA and CDR2 SQIVND (reference sequence). V dropped 7 bases and J dropped 1; count of bases not matched to a gene: 2. CDR3 length: 14 amino acids. This CDR3 is CASKTGGSNQPQHF. CDR3 DNA: TGTGCCAGTAAGACAGGGGGGAGCAATCAGCCCCAGCATTTT.

The chain uses TRBV2 and TRBJ1-2; TRBD1 agrees at 9 bases. J lost 14 bases, V lost 6 bases, and 7 bases had no gene match. The V gene's germline CDR1 is SNHLY and CDR2 FYNNEI. This CDR3 is built from 11 residues. CDR3 in DNA: TGTGCCAGCAGGCCAACAGGGGGCTTAACCTTC. Encoded protein: CASRPTGGLTF.

The chain recombines TRBV6-5 with TRBJ2-1; TRBD2 aligns across 9 bases. There are 15 residues in the CDR3. Germline loops: CDR1 MNHEY, CDR2 SVGAGI. J gave up 3 bases and V 6 bases, and 6 bases lay outside the gene matches. The CDR3, as DNA: TGTGCCAGCAGAGTGAGTAGCGGGGGCTACAATGAGCAGTTCTTC. This encodes CASRVSSGGYNEQFF.

The gene calls are TRBV2 and TRBJ1-6, with D hard to call. The germline gives CDR1 SNHLY, CDR2 FYNNEI. Trimming removed 5 bases from V and 3 bases from J, with 5 bases in between. The CDR3 totals 13 residues. In DNA form, the CDR3 reads TGTGCCAGCAGTCAGGACTATAATTCACCCCTCCACTTT. Translated, it gives CASSQDYNSPLHF.